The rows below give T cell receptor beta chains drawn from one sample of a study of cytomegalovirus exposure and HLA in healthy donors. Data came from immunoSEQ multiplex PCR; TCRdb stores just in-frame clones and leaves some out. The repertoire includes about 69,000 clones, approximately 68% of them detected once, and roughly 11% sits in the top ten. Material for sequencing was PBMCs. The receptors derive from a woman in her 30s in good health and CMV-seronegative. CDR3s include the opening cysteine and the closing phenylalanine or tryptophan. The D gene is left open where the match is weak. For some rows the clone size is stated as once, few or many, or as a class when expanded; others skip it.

CDR3aa: CASSLVGAISYEQYF
CDR3nt: TGTGCCAGCAGCTTAGTAGGGGCCATTTCCTACGAGCAGTACTTC
j_gene: TRBJ2-7
d_gene: -
abundance: -
v_gene: TRBV11-2

CDR3aa: CASSLQATSVSTDTQYF
CDR3nt: TGTGCCAGTAGTCTACAAGCGACTAGCGTCAGCACAGATACGCAGTATTTT
j_gene: TRBJ2-3
d_gene: TRBD2
abundance: few
v_gene: TRBV19

CDR3aa: CASSVGTDTYEQYF
CDR3nt: TGTGCCAGCAGCGTAGGAACTGATACCTACGAGCAGTACTTC
j_gene: TRBJ2-7
d_gene: -
abundance: -
v_gene: TRBV9

CDR3aa: CASSIGGARTEAFF
CDR3nt: TGTGCCAGTAGTATTGGGGGGGCTCGTACTGAAGCTTTCTTT
j_gene: TRBJ1-1
d_gene: -
abundance: few
v_gene: TRBV19

CDR3aa: CAWSVFDLYNEQFF
CDR3nt: TGTGCCTGGAGTGTATTCGACTTGTACAATGAGCAGTTCTTC
j_gene: TRBJ2-1
d_gene: -
abundance: once
v_gene: TRBV30

CDR3aa: CARIAGGEIHEQYF
CDR3nt: TGCGCCAGGATCGCAGGGGGCGAAATCCACGAGCAGTACTTC
j_gene: TRBJ2-7
d_gene: TRBD1
abundance: -
v_gene: TRBV4-1

CDR3aa: CAWSVLFSYEQYF
CDR3nt: TGTGCCTGGAGTGTACTATTTTCCTACGAGCAGTACTTC
j_gene: TRBJ2-7
d_gene: -
abundance: -
v_gene: TRBV30

CDR3aa: CASIRATNEKLFF
CDR3nt: TGTGCCAGCATACGGGCAACTAATGAAAAACTGTTTTTT
j_gene: TRBJ1-4
d_gene: -
abundance: -
v_gene: TRBV28

CDR3aa: CASTPRSPAGTGLGEQYF
CDR3nt: TGTGCCAGTACCCCCAGGTCTCCGGCCGGAACAGGCTTGGGCGAGCAGTACTTC
j_gene: TRBJ2-7
d_gene: -
abundance: few
v_gene: TRBV19

CDR3aa: CASSLGRVTKSEKLFF
CDR3nt: TGTGCCAGCAGCTTAGGACGAGTGACAAAGAGTGAAAAACTGTTTTTT
j_gene: TRBJ1-4
d_gene: -
abundance: -
v_gene: TRBV7-9

CDR3aa: CAWKGRDRSGSPLHF
CDR3nt: TGTGCCTGGAAAGGGCGGGACAGGTCCGGGTCACCCCTCCACTTT
j_gene: TRBJ1-6
d_gene: TRBD1
abundance: -
v_gene: TRBV30

CDR3aa: CASSVHRVSSYNSPLHF
CDR3nt: TGTGCCAGCAGCGTCCACAGGGTGAGCTCCTATAATTCACCCCTCCACTTT
j_gene: TRBJ1-6
d_gene: -
abundance: few
v_gene: TRBV9

CDR3aa: CASSREGGSNQPQHF
CDR3nt: TGTGCCAGCAGCCGGGAAGGGGGAAGCAATCAGCCCCAGCATTTT
j_gene: TRBJ1-5
d_gene: -
abundance: -
v_gene: TRBV7-2

CDR3aa: CASSREGVGSGGANVLTF
CDR3nt: TGTGCCAGCAGCCGGGAGGGGGTGGGGTCAGGTGGGGCCAACGTCCTGACTTTC
j_gene: TRBJ2-6
d_gene: TRBD2
abundance: -
v_gene: TRBV7-8

CDR3aa: CASSSQDPLYGYTF
CDR3nt: TGCGCCAGCAGCTCCCAGGATCCGCTCTATGGCTACACCTTC
j_gene: TRBJ1-2
d_gene: -
abundance: few
v_gene: TRBV5-1

CDR3aa: CASSPGGTSNQPQHF
CDR3nt: TGCGCCAGCAGCCCAGGGGGTACAAGCAATCAGCCCCAGCATTTT
j_gene: TRBJ1-5
d_gene: TRBD1
abundance: -
v_gene: TRBV5-1

CDR3aa: CASSTPGQGAYEQYF
CDR3nt: TGTGCCAGCTCGACACCGGGACAGGGGGCCTACGAGCAGTACTTC
j_gene: TRBJ2-7
d_gene: TRBD1
abundance: -
v_gene: TRBV18

CDR3aa: CASSLVPGGGSGNTIYF
CDR3nt: TGCGCCAGCAGCTTGGTACCAGGGGGTGGCTCTGGAAACACCATATATTTT
j_gene: TRBJ1-3
d_gene: TRBD1
abundance: -
v_gene: TRBV5-1

CDR3aa: CARQGAQDEQYF
CDR3nt: TGTGCTAGACAGGGGGCGCAGGACGAGCAGTACTTC
j_gene: TRBJ2-7
d_gene: TRBD1
abundance: -
v_gene: TRBV30

CDR3aa: CASSLTGDSGNTIYF
CDR3nt: TGTGCCAGCAGCCTCACAGGGGACTCTGGAAACACCATATATTTT
j_gene: TRBJ1-3
d_gene: TRBD1
abundance: -
v_gene: TRBV6-5

CDR3aa: CASSLAGATNEKLFF
CDR3nt: TGTGCCAGCAGCTTGGCAGGGGCGACTAATGAAAAACTGTTTTTT
j_gene: TRBJ1-4
d_gene: -
abundance: few
v_gene: TRBV5-4

CDR3aa: CASSLRSSGRSGNTIYF
CDR3nt: TGTGCCAGCAGTTTAAGGTCGTCGGGGAGATCTGGAAACACCATATATTTT
j_gene: TRBJ1-3
d_gene: -
abundance: -
v_gene: TRBV28

CDR3aa: CASSLYRGGGQETQYF
CDR3nt: TGTGCCAGCAGTTTATATAGGGGAGGGGGACAAGAGACCCAGTACTTC
j_gene: TRBJ2-5
d_gene: -
abundance: -
v_gene: TRBV27

CDR3aa: CASSVGGGMNTEAFF
CDR3nt: TGCGCCAGCAGTGTGGGGGGTGGAATGAACACTGAAGCTTTCTTT
j_gene: TRBJ1-1
d_gene: -
abundance: -
v_gene: TRBV5-1

CDR3aa: CASSYQGTVNEKLFF
CDR3nt: TGTGCCAGCAGTTATCAAGGGACAGTAAATGAAAAACTGTTTTTT
j_gene: TRBJ1-4
d_gene: TRBD1
abundance: few
v_gene: TRBV6-5

CDR3aa: CASSEPRGTQYF
CDR3nt: TGTGCCAGCAGTGAACCCCGAGGGACCCAGTACTTC
j_gene: TRBJ2-5
d_gene: -
abundance: -
v_gene: TRBV2

CDR3aa: CASSYLATDTDTQYF
CDR3nt: TGCGCCAGCAGCTACCTAGCTACCGACACAGATACGCAGTATTTT
j_gene: TRBJ2-3
d_gene: -
abundance: -
v_gene: TRBV5-1

CDR3aa: CASSLRGFNNSPLHF
CDR3nt: TGTGCCAGCAGCTTGAGGGGATTTAATAATTCACCCCTCCACTTT
j_gene: TRBJ1-6
d_gene: -
abundance: -
v_gene: TRBV5-5

CDR3aa: CASSLGTTYEQFF
CDR3nt: TGTGCCAGCAGCCTAGGCACTACTTATGAGCAGTTCTTC
j_gene: TRBJ2-1
d_gene: -
abundance: many
v_gene: TRBV5-4

CDR3aa: CASSLGTSGYTGELFF
CDR3nt: TGTGCCAGCAGCTTGGGCACTAGCGGATACACCGGGGAGCTGTTTTTT
j_gene: TRBJ2-2
d_gene: TRBD2
abundance: -
v_gene: TRBV5-4

CDR3aa: CASSPSGGLSYNEQFF
CDR3nt: TGTGCCAGCAGCCCGAGCGGGGGACTCTCCTACAATGAGCAGTTCTTC
j_gene: TRBJ2-1
d_gene: TRBD2
abundance: -
v_gene: TRBV6-6

CDR3aa: CASSSDINTGELFF
CDR3nt: TGTGCCAGCAGTTCGGACATCAACACCGGGGAGCTGTTTTTT
j_gene: TRBJ2-2
d_gene: -
abundance: -
v_gene: TRBV27

CDR3aa: CASSSTSDRGRLYEQYF
CDR3nt: TGTGCCAGCAGCTCGACCTCGGACAGGGGGCGACTATACGAGCAGTACTTC
j_gene: TRBJ2-7
d_gene: TRBD1
abundance: once
v_gene: TRBV7-9

CDR3aa: CASSDSRQGVNTGELFF
CDR3nt: TGTGCCAGCAGCGACAGCCGACAGGGGGTCAACACCGGGGAGCTGTTTTTT
j_gene: TRBJ2-2
d_gene: TRBD1
abundance: few
v_gene: TRBV9

CDR3aa: CASRGHSQGWDEAFF
CDR3nt: TGTGCCAGCAGGGGTCACTCACAGGGATGGGATGAAGCTTTCTTT
j_gene: TRBJ1-1
d_gene: -
abundance: -
v_gene: TRBV6-6

CDR3aa: CAYGTSMIKNTEAFF
CDR3nt: TGTGCCTACGGGACATCGATGATAAAGAACACTGAAGCTTTCTTT
j_gene: TRBJ1-1
d_gene: -
abundance: -
v_gene: TRBV30

CDR3aa: CASSLVGEENIQYF
CDR3nt: TGCGCCAGCAGCTTGGTAGGGGAAGAAAACATTCAGTACTTC
j_gene: TRBJ2-4
d_gene: -
abundance: few
v_gene: TRBV5-1

CDR3aa: CASSLSGTGVEQYF
CDR3nt: TGTGCCAGCAGTTTATCCGGGACAGGGGTTGAGCAGTACTTC
j_gene: TRBJ2-7
d_gene: TRBD1
abundance: -
v_gene: TRBV27

CDR3aa: CASSYSERGIYNEQFF
CDR3nt: TGTGCCAGCAGTTACTCGGAGCGGGGGATCTACAATGAGCAGTTCTTC
j_gene: TRBJ2-1
d_gene: TRBD2
abundance: -
v_gene: TRBV6-6

CDR3aa: CASSQEREVDYGYTF
CDR3nt: TGCGCCAGCAGCCAAGAACGGGAAGTCGACTATGGCTACACCTTC
j_gene: TRBJ1-2
d_gene: -
abundance: -
v_gene: TRBV4-3

CDR3aa: CASSQVNSGTGGANTEAFF
CDR3nt: TGCGCCAGCAGCCAGGTTAATTCCGGGACAGGGGGCGCGAACACTGAAGCTTTCTTT
j_gene: TRBJ1-1
d_gene: TRBD1
abundance: -
v_gene: TRBV4-1

CDR3aa: CASSSPRTVADYGYTF
CDR3nt: TGTGCCAGCAGTTCCCCTAGGACAGTCGCCGACTATGGCTACACCTTC
j_gene: TRBJ1-2
d_gene: -
abundance: -
v_gene: TRBV28

CDR3aa: CASSQEGRVGELFF
CDR3nt: TGCGCCAGCAGCCAAGAGGGTCGGGTTGGGGAGCTGTTTTTT
j_gene: TRBJ2-2
d_gene: -
abundance: -
v_gene: TRBV4-1

CDR3aa: CASGGRVDTQYF
CDR3nt: TGTGCCAGCGGGGGCAGGGTCGATACGCAGTATTTT
j_gene: TRBJ2-3
d_gene: -
abundance: -
v_gene: TRBV6-5

CDR3aa: CASAQDRVGNSPLHF
CDR3nt: TGCGCCAGCGCTCAGGACAGGGTGGGTAATTCACCCCTCCACTTT
j_gene: TRBJ1-6
d_gene: TRBD1
abundance: -
v_gene: TRBV5-1

CDR3aa: CASTTAGTGDYGYTF
CDR3nt: TGTGCCAGCACCACAGCGGGGACAGGGGACTATGGCTACACCTTC
j_gene: TRBJ1-2
d_gene: TRBD1
abundance: -
v_gene: TRBV6-1

CDR3aa: CASSHSGTGEYEQYF
CDR3nt: TGCGCCAGCAGCCATTCCGGGACAGGGGAGTACGAGCAGTACTTC
j_gene: TRBJ2-7
d_gene: TRBD1
abundance: -
v_gene: TRBV4-3

CDR3aa: CASSPRTEYNEQFF
CDR3nt: TGTGCCAGCAGTCCTCGGACAGAGTACAATGAGCAGTTCTTC
j_gene: TRBJ2-1
d_gene: -
abundance: -
v_gene: TRBV6-4

CDR3aa: CASSQPTADITGELFF
CDR3nt: TGCGCCAGCAGCCAACCGACGGCGGACATTACCGGGGAGCTGTTTTTT
j_gene: TRBJ2-2
d_gene: -
abundance: -
v_gene: TRBV4-1

CDR3aa: CATEKDTQYF
CDR3nt: TGTGCCACCGAGAAAGATACGCAGTATTTT
j_gene: TRBJ2-3
d_gene: -
abundance: -
v_gene: TRBV19

CDR3aa: CASSIDTGWDTGELFF
CDR3nt: TGTGCCAGTAGTATAGATACAGGGTGGGACACCGGGGAGCTGTTTTTT
j_gene: TRBJ2-2
d_gene: -
abundance: few
v_gene: TRBV19

CDR3aa: CASSQDGSSGNTIYF
CDR3nt: TGTGCCAGCAGCCAAGATGGGAGTTCTGGAAACACCATATATTTT
j_gene: TRBJ1-3
d_gene: -
abundance: -
v_gene: TRBV4-2

CDR3aa: CAWSVPRTGNNSPLHF
CDR3nt: TGTGCCTGGAGTGTACCGAGAACAGGGAATAATTCACCCCTCCACTTT
j_gene: TRBJ1-6
d_gene: -
abundance: -
v_gene: TRBV30

CDR3aa: CASSQDWGHSTDTQYF
CDR3nt: TGCGCCAGCAGCCAAGATTGGGGGCACAGCACAGATACGCAGTATTTT
j_gene: TRBJ2-3
d_gene: -
abundance: -
v_gene: TRBV4-1

CDR3aa: CASSVSRQPQHF
CDR3nt: TGTGCCAGTAGTGTTAGCCGTCAGCCCCAGCATTTT
j_gene: TRBJ1-5
d_gene: -
abundance: -
v_gene: TRBV19